These T cell receptor beta chains were read from a single sample in a study of T cells in Graves' hyperthyroidism and ophthalmopathy. TCRdb analysed the multiplex PCR reads with MiXCR anew, one entry per CDR3 protein. The sample comprises more than 300,000 distinct CDR3 sequences, approximately 13% of which are singletons, and about 11% rests with the top ten. Input material: blood. These receptors were collected from a woman in her fifties or sixties with Graves' hyperthyroidism. Both conserved end residues are part of each CDR3. The D gene is left open where the match is weak. Size values are once, few and many counts, or a class for expanded clones, and some rows have none.

V gene	D gene	clone size	J gene	CDR3 DNA	CDR3 protein
TRBV7-2	.	.	TRBJ1-5	TGTGCCAGCAGCAACGGACGGGGACAGCATTTT	CASSNGRGQHF
TRBV28	.	many	TRBJ1-2	TGTGCCAGCATTAGGGACCAACTCTATGGAGGCTACACCTTC	CASIRDQLYGGYTF
TRBV12-5	TRBD2	many	TRBJ2-1	TGTGCTAGTGGCCCTCAAAGACAGGGGCTCCTAGCGGGAGGTCGATACAATGAGCAGTTCTTC	CASGPQRQGLLAGGRYNEQFF
TRBV28	.	many	TRBJ1-1	TGTGCCAGCAGTCCCCTCCAAGAAGCTTTCTTT	CASSPLQEAFF
TRBV13	.	.	TRBJ2-1	TGTGCCAGCAGCTTAGGCAGGGCCCAATACAATGAGCAGTTCTTC	CASSLGRAQYNEQFF
TRBV7-8	.	many	TRBJ1-2	TGTGCCAGCAGCGTGCAGGGGGGCTACACCTTC	CASSVQGGYTF
TRBV10-3	TRBD1	.	TRBJ1-2	TGTGCCATCCTTAACAGGGGACTAGATGGCTACACCTTC	CAILNRGLDGYTF
TRBV20-1	TRBD2	.	TRBJ2-5	TGCATCGCGGGAGCCGGTCAAGAGACCCAGTACTTC	CIAGAGQETQYF
TRBV28	.	many	TRBJ2-7	TGTGCCACGCAACAGGGATCCGACGAGCAGTACTTC	CATQQGSDEQYF
TRBV11-2	.	.	TRBJ2-1	TGTGCCAGCAGCTTGGGGGAAAGGCAGTTCTTC	CASSLGERQFF
TRBV28	.	.	TRBJ1-2	TGTGCCAGCAGCGACGGGATAAACTATGGCTACACCTTC	CASSDGINYGYTF
TRBV5-1	.	many	TRBJ2-1	TGCGCCAGCAGCTTGGCCGCAGACAATGAGCAGTTCTTC	CASSLAADNEQFF
TRBV30	TRBD2	many	TRBJ2-3	TGTGCCTGCCCCCCGGCTAGCGGGAGGGAGGATACGCAGTATTTT	CACPPASGREDTQYF
TRBV30	TRBD2	many	TRBJ2-3	TGTGCCTGGAGTGAGGGACTAGCGGCTAGCACAGATACGCAGTATTTT	CAWSEGLAASTDTQYF
TRBV6-8	TRBD1	.	TRBJ2-7	TGTGCCAGCAGGTTAGGGGGCGCGGATCTCTACGAGCAGTACTTC	CASRLGGADLYEQYF
TRBV5-8	TRBD2	many	TRBJ2-1	TGTGCCAGCAGTATGGACAGCGGGAGGCTCAATGAGCAGTTCTTC	CASSMDSGRLNEQFF
TRBV20-1	TRBD1	many	TRBJ1-6	TGCAGTGCCGCCTTGGGACAGCATAATTCACCCCTCCACTTT	CSAALGQHNSPLHF
TRBV7-8	.	many	TRBJ2-1	TGTGCCAGTACTTTAGCGGCTAGCTCCTACAATGAGCAGTTCTTC	CASTLAASSYNEQFF
TRBV7-2	.	few	TRBJ2-7	TGTGCCAGCAGCTTAGGAGGGGGGATCCCAAGCTCCTACGAGCAGTACTTC	CASSLGGGIPSSYEQYF
TRBV12-5	TRBD1	few	TRBJ1-6	TGTGCTAGTGGTATCACAGGGGGCTATTCACCCCTCCACTTT	CASGITGGYSPLHF
TRBV19	.	few	TRBJ1-1	TGTGCCAGTAAAATGAGCCAGAACACTGAAGCTTTCTTT	CASKMSQNTEAFF
TRBV27	TRBD1	many	TRBJ1-5	TGTGCCAGCAGTTCAGGACAGGGTACTCAGCCCCAGCATTTT	CASSSGQGTQPQHF
TRBV7-9	TRBD2	many	TRBJ2-7	TGTGCCAGCAGCTTAGCCGGGACTAGCGGGAGGGGTCAGCAGTACTTC	CASSLAGTSGRGQQYF
TRBV6-5	.	.	TRBJ2-1	TGTGCCAGCAGTTACTCGGGGACTTACAATGAGCAGTTCTTC	CASSYSGTYNEQFF
TRBV10-1	.	.	TRBJ1-3	TGCGCCAGCAGTACCTCTCAGGGCTCTGGAAACACCATATATTTT	CASSTSQGSGNTIYF
TRBV12-3/TRBV12-4	.	.	TRBJ2-7	TGTGCCAGCAGCCCACAGGGTAATAACGAGCAGTACTTC	CASSPQGNNEQYF
TRBV20-1	.	many	TRBJ2-1	TGCAGTGCTAAGGACAGAGTCGGGTCAAGCCACAATGAGCAGTTCTTC	CSAKDRVGSSHNEQFF
TRBV11-3	TRBD2	.	TRBJ2-7	TGTGCCAGCAGCTTTAGGACTAGCGGGACGCGGGACGAGCAGTACTTC	CASSFRTSGTRDEQYF
TRBV18	.	many	TRBJ2-1	TGTGCCAGCTCACCACCGAGGCGGAGCTACAATGAGCAGTTCTTC	CASSPPRRSYNEQFF
TRBV3-1	TRBD2	many	TRBJ2-1	TGTGCCAGCAGCCAAACGCTAGCGGTACTATACAATGAGCAGTTCTTC	CASSQTLAVLYNEQFF
TRBV24-1	TRBD1	.	TRBJ2-7	TGTGCCACCAGTGATCCGAAACAGGGGAGCTCCTACGAGCAGTACTTC	CATSDPKQGSSYEQYF